These T cell receptor beta chains were read from a single sample in a study of CD8 T cells in Susac syndrome. TCRdb fed the immunoSEQ multiplex PCR reads into MiXCR, producing one record per CDR3 protein. The data hold about 120,000 distinct CDR3 sequences, with 90% to 95% observed a single time. The sequenced sample consisted of CD8+ T cells from PBMCs. These receptors were taken from a human donor with Susac syndrome. CDR3s include the opening cysteine and the closing phenylalanine or tryptophan. The order of the fields is clone size, J gene, V gene, D gene, CDR3 protein, CDR3 DNA. A D gene is named only where the DNA matches it firmly. The size entry is marked missing in some rows and otherwise reads once, few, many or a size class.

>-|TRBJ2-7|TRBV12-3/TRBV12-4|TRBD2
CASSSWTREREQYF
TGTGCCAGCAGTTCCTGGACTAGAGAGCGCGAGCAGTACTTC
>-|TRBJ2-5|TRBV25-1|-
CASSERGVVSSETQYF
TGTGCCAGCAGTGAGCGGGGAGTCGTCAGTAGCGAGACCCAGTACTTC
>-|TRBJ1-1|TRBV2|TRBD1
CASGTGEDLNTEAFF
TGTGCCAGCGGGACAGGAGAAGACCTGAACACTGAAGCTTTCTTT
>-|TRBJ2-2|TRBV14|-
CASSHYPAGYTGELFF
TGTGCCAGCAGCCATTATCCGGCAGGGTACACCGGGGAGCTGTTTTTT
>-|TRBJ1-4|TRBV4-3|TRBD1
CASSQRDRASEKLFF
TGCGCCAGCAGCCAAAGGGACAGGGCGAGTGAAAAACTGTTTTTT
>-|TRBJ2-1|TRBV7-9|TRBD1
CASSTRDRGNEQFF
TGTGCCAGCAGCACTCGGGACAGGGGCAATGAGCAGTTCTTC
>-|TRBJ2-2|TRBV20-1|-
CSARVRSNTGELFF
TGCAGTGCTAGGGTGCGGAGCAACACCGGGGAGCTGTTTTTT
>-|TRBJ2-5|TRBV7-3|-
CASSSGVGAETQYF
TGTGCCAGCAGCTCCGGCGTAGGTGCGGAGACCCAGTACTTC
>-|TRBJ2-7|TRBV6-5|TRBD1
CASRKGTEQDYEQYF
TGTGCCAGCAGAAAAGGGACAGAGCAAGACTACGAGCAGTACTTC
>-|TRBJ1-1|TRBV7-8|TRBD1
CASSLARDRLNTEAFF
TGTGCCAGCAGCTTAGCCCGGGACAGGTTGAACACTGAAGCTTTCTTT
>-|TRBJ2-1|TRBV3-1|-
CASSQKEGLGPSSYNEQFF
TGTGCCAGCAGTCAGAAGGAGGGGTTGGGTCCGAGCTCCTACAATGAGCAGTTCTTC
>once|TRBJ1-6|TRBV2|-
CASREGRHGNSPLHF
TGTGCCAGCAGAGAGGGCCGTCACGGGAATTCACCCCTCCACTTT
>few|TRBJ2-7|TRBV25-1|TRBD1
CASSVGQGAYEQYF
TGTGCCAGCAGTGTGGGACAGGGGGCTTACGAGCAGTACTTC
>once|TRBJ2-1|TRBV6-6|-
CASSYQLVYNEQFF
TGTGCCAGCAGTTATCAACTAGTCTACAATGAGCAGTTCTTC
>-|TRBJ2-1|TRBV7-8|TRBD2
CASSLGGRTYNEQFF
TGTGCCAGCAGCTTAGGCGGGAGGACCTACAATGAGCAGTTCTTC
>once|TRBJ2-1|TRBV20-1|TRBD2
CSALSGKDYNEQFF
TGCAGTGCCCTTAGCGGGAAGGATTACAATGAGCAGTTCTTC
>-|TRBJ2-2|TRBV12-3/TRBV12-4|TRBD2
CASSQGLAPGELFF
TGTGCCAGCAGCCAAGGACTAGCTCCCGGGGAGCTGTTTTTT
>-|TRBJ2-5|TRBV7-9|TRBD2
CASSLGSGGFQETQYF
TGTGCCAGCAGCTTAGGCAGCGGGGGGTTCCAAGAGACCCAGTACTTC
>-|TRBJ1-5|TRBV5-1|-
CASSALPTTSNQPQHF
TGCGCCAGCAGCGCTCTACCGACAACTTCAAATCAGCCCCAGCATTTT
>-|TRBJ1-1|TRBV6-5|-
CASTGVRQDQAFF
TGTGCCAGCACGGGTGTCAGGCAAGATCAAGCTTTCTTT
>-|TRBJ1-2|TRBV25-1|-
CASSESSYGYTF
TGTGCCAGCAGTGAATCATCCTATGGCTACACCTTC
>-|TRBJ2-1|TRBV20-1|-
CSARPTGRDVEQFF
TGCAGTGCTAGACCAACAGGAAGGGATGTTGAGCAGTTCTTC
>-|TRBJ2-1|TRBV25-1|-
CASSGQDNEQFF
TGTGCCAGCAGTGGACAGGACAATGAGCAGTTCTTC
>few|TRBJ2-7|TRBV4-2|TRBD2
CASSQDPSGDVSEQYF
TGTGCCAGCAGCCAAGATCCTAGCGGGGATGTCTCCGAGCAGTACTTC
>-|TRBJ2-3|TRBV6-2/TRBV6-3|-
CASSSSDSDTQYF
TGTGCCAGCAGTTCGTCCGACAGCGATACGCAGTATTTT
>once|TRBJ2-1|TRBV5-1|-
CASSFEDGTEQFF
TGCGCCAGCAGCTTTGAGGATGGCACTGAGCAGTTCTTC
>-|TRBJ2-5|TRBV27|-
CASSFRGPEKTQYF
TGTGCCAGCAGCTTTCGGGGTCCTGAAAAGACCCAGTACTTC
>-|TRBJ1-3|TRBV13|-
CASSLEGISGNTIYF
TGTGCCAGCAGCTTAGAAGGAATCTCTGGAAACACCATATATTTT
>-|TRBJ1-5|TRBV4-1|TRBD1
CASSQDLTGGGNQPQHF
TGCGCCAGCAGCCAAGATCTCACAGGGGGAGGCAATCAGCCCCAGCATTTT
>-|TRBJ2-7|TRBV18|TRBD2
CASSRLADNSYEQYF
TGTGCCAGCTCAAGACTAGCGGACAACTCCTACGAGCAGTACTTC
>-|TRBJ2-7|TRBV7-9|-
CASSSRDGAYEQYF
TGTGCCAGCAGCTCCCGGGACGGAGCCTACGAGCAGTACTTC